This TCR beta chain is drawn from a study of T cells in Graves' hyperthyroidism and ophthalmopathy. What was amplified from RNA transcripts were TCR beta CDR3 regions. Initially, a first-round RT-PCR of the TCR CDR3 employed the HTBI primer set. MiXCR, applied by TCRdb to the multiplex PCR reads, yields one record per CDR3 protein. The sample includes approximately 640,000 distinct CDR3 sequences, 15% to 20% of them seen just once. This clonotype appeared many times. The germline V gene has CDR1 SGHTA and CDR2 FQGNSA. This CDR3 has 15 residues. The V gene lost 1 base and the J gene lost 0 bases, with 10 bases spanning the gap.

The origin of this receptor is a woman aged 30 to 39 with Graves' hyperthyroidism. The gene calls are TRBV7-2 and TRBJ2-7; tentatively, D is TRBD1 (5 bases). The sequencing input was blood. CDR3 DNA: TGTGCCAGCAGCTTAGTTTGGGGCAGCTCCTACGAGCAGTACTTC. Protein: CASSLVWGSSYEQYF.